These 11 T cell receptor beta chains share one sample of origin, sequenced in a study of blood T cell repertoires in COVID-19. TCRdb keeps only in-frame clones here, not all; method: immunoSEQ multiplex PCR. The data show around 76,000 clones, 65% to 85% seen once. The source material was peripheral blood. These receptors were collected from a man aged 50 or older with COVID-19, enrolled during active disease.

The chain uses TRBV9 and TRBJ2-7, with D possibly being TRBD2 (5 bases). The CDR3 totals 13 residues. The V gene's germline CDR1 is SGDLS and CDR2 YYNGEE. The V end was cut by 3 bases, the J end by 7 bases, with 14 bases between. The CDR3 DNA follows: TGTGCCAGCAGCGCAGAGGGCTGGGGAGAGCAGTACTTC. Amino acid sequence: CASSAEGWGEQYF. The full variable domain, in which reference TRBV9 and TRBJ2-7 provide the parts outside the CDR3, is DSGVTQTPKHLITATGQRVTLRCSPRSGDLSVYWYQQSLDQGLQFLIQYYNGEERAKGNILERFSAQQFPDLHSELNLSSLELGDSALYFCASSAEGWGEQYFGPGTRLTVT.

The count of this clone is one. This sequence joins TRBV7-2 and TRBJ2-3, with D perhaps matching TRBD2 (5 bases). The length of the CDR3 is 17 residues. With 1 base removed from V and 5 bases from J, the gap between germline ends came to 19 bases. CDR1 is SGHTA, CDR2 FQGNSA, per germline. The CDR3 DNA follows: TGTGCCAGCAGCTTAGAGCTAGCCAGAGCATGGGAAGATACGCAGTATTTT. The encoded protein is CASSLELARAWEDTQYF.

A word on this clone: A read error may produce the germline difference seen at one junction end. The chain has TRBV6-5 and TRBJ1-1, with unresolved D. The CDR3 is 10 residues long. Germline lookup yields CDR1 MNHEY and CDR2 SVGAGI. CDR3 in DNA: TGTGCCAGCCGGGATCTTAAATTGGTCTTT. It translates to CASRDLKLVF.

V is TRBV7-9 and J is TRBJ2-7, with TRBD1 as a possible D gene (6 bases). V lost 3 bases to trimming and J lost 5 bases, with 11 bases between them. CDR1 is SEHNR and CDR2 is FQNEAQ in the germline V gene (reference sequence). The CDR3 extends over 13 amino acids. CDR3 in DNA: TGTGCCAGCAGCTTGGGGGCGAGCCACGAGCAGTACTTC. This sequence encodes CASSLGASHEQYF.

This sequence joins TRBV12-3 or TRBV12-4 and TRBJ1-2; a weak D match, TRBD1 (5 bases). The CDR3 is 12 residues long. V lost 5 bases to trimming and J lost 2 bases, with 6 bases between them. Written as DNA, the CDR3 is TGTGCCAGCAGTCAGGGCAACTATGGCTACACCTTC. Encoded protein: CASSQGNYGYTF.

This clone was detected only a few times. This chain connects TRBV4-2 to TRBJ1-6; D perhaps matches TRBD1 (5 bases). The CDR3 covers 19 residues. Germline CDR1 reads LGHNA; CDR2 reads YNFKEQ. V lost 2 bases and J lost 0, with 17 bases in between. The chain's CDR3 is CASSQSAGGGTSYNSPLHF. The CDR3 DNA sequence: TGTGCCAGCAGCCAATCCGCTGGCGGGGGGACCTCCTATAATTCACCCCTCCACTTT.

The chain joins TRBV5-3 to TRBJ2-3; TRBD2 aligns across 8 bases. TRBV5-3 is an ORF, and what it does is uncertain. J was trimmed by 0 bases and V by 0 bases; bases with no gene match: 0. The CDR3 has 15 amino acids. The CDR3 region is CARSLERESTDTQYF. CDR3 nucleotide sequence: TGTGCCAGAAGCTTGGAGCGGGAGAGCACAGATACGCAGTATTTT.

The chain carries TRBV5-1 and TRBJ2-4; possibly TRBD2 for D (5 bases). CDR1 SGHRS and CDR2 YFSETQ come from the germline V gene. The CDR3 is made up of 15 amino acids. V was shortened by 3 bases and J by 0 bases, with 10 bases between the two germline ends. Written as DNA, the CDR3 is TGCGCCAGCAGCTCCGGACTGCAAGCCAAAAACATTCAGTACTTC. It codes for CASSSGLQAKNIQYF.

This rearrangement joins TRBV6-6 to TRBJ2-7, with 8 bases lining up with TRBD2. The CDR3 totals 15 residues. Per the germline V gene, CDR1 is MNHNY and CDR2 is SVGAGI (reference sequence). Trimming at V came to 0 bases and at J to 2 bases, leaving 3 bases not matched to a gene. The CDR3 DNA is TGTGCCAGCAGTTACTCGATAGCGGGAACCTACGAGCAGTACTTC. This sequence encodes CASSYSIAGTYEQYF.

This clone appeared a single time. The V gene is TRBV7-9, the J gene TRBJ2-1; 11 nucleotides align to TRBD2. Germline V gene lookup returns CDR1 SEHNR and CDR2 FQNEAQ (reference sequence). V was clipped by 4 bases and J by 6 bases; unmatched bases: 8. The CDR3 is 16 residues long. CDR3 sequence (DNA): TGTGCCAGCAGCTCCGGTGGACTAGCGGGTGGCAATGAGCAGTTCTTC. Translated: CASSSGGLAGGNEQFF.

This rearrangement joins TRBV28 to TRBJ1-6; no definite D call. CDR3 size: 14 residues. Germline-derived CDR1 and CDR2 are MDHEN and SYDVKM. The V gene lost 2 bases and the J gene lost 3 bases, with 5 bases spanning the gap. CDR3 sequence: CASSLPGYNSPLHF. The CDR3 DNA reads as TGTGCCAGCAGTTTACCGGGCTATAATTCACCCCTCCACTTT.